This TCR beta chain emerged from a study of shared clonotypes between healthy human individuals (dated by TCRdb to 2018 to 2020). Study-wide context: A couple of women and a few men aged 18 to 49 years were included in the cohort. To increase sequencing depth and limit assay-specific biases, different laboratories used diverse techniques to prepare libraries and sequence TCR repertoires. For each donor, CD4 naive and CD4 memory were each given three plates, CD8 naive was given two plates, and CD8 memory was given one plate. Blood TCR repertoires of about five healthy adults were deeply sequenced to estimate repertoire size and the extent of clonotype sharing between individuals. Each donor's leukapheresis produced roughly between about 0.9 and 9.5 billion PBMCs.

Summary of the overall study and its limitations: Sampling was limited to blood, and TCR repertoires in tissue likely differ from TCR repertoires in blood. The genetic and exposure-history diversity represented was limited by the small number of donors. When a handful of donors were compared, the shared fraction of clonotypes was around 4.6% for naive CD4, 3.5% to 4% for naive CD8, more than 2% for memory CD4, and around 0.37% for memory CD8. Incomplete sequencing was indicated by rarefaction of sorted-subset datasets, despite the large sequencing depth. Pairwise subsampling indicated that sequencing depth was expected to affect the degree of clonotype sharing among donors. Compared with non-shared clonotypes, the clonotypes found in all four sorted-subset donors had higher generation probabilities. Estimated clonotype richness was generally larger for naive than for memory subsets.

The germline V gene provides CDR1 MGHDK and CDR2 SYGVNS. The CDR3, cysteine through phenylalanine, is 14 amino acids long. Just CDR3 DNA is preserved here, 42 bases in frame from base 1. V is shortened by 4 bases, J by 4 bases, and the region joining them spans 14 bases. Donors were healthy HIV-negative adults with no recently reported acute infections or vaccinations. Every donor was a Caucasian adult living in Nashville, Tennessee, USA. CD4+ T cells were enriched by magnetic negative selection; naive cells were then positively selected on CD45RA, and the negative fraction formed the memory subset. Blood was collected by leukapheresis, and PBMCs were isolated by Ficoll-Histopaque density gradient centrifugation and then cryopreserved in liquid nitrogen vapor phase. Analytical flow cytometry was used to check the purity and quantity of each magnetically sorted T cell population. Each sorted fraction had its genomic DNA isolated and then quantified by UV absorbance on a Nanodrop 2000c.

Of note for this clone: It lacks a known antigen. No base quality information exists; no much larger clone differs at one position.

TCR CDR3 regions were amplified from genomic DNA by multiplex PCR using the deep immunoSEQ assay. Extracted genomic DNA from each cell subset was spread evenly across all wells of several immunoSEQ 96-well plates, with each plate serving as a replicate. For sorted subsets, about 210 ng of genomic DNA, equivalent to tens of thousands of T cell genomes, went into each replicate PCR. Purified libraries were quantified with a Qubit 3.0 fluorometer, sized on a Bioanalyzer 2100, and re-quantified with the KAPA Library Quantification kit. Every immunoSEQ 96-well plate was sequenced on a dedicated single-read 150-cycle Illumina NextSeq 550 flow cell. Under the source paper's analysis protocol: Because the immunoSEQ output held only junctional sequences and lacked quality scores, the filtering could not match the filtering applied to full-length reads. To assign V/J genes and CDR3, sequences were annotated against IMGT germline references using PyIR, a Python wrapper for IgBLAST v1.9. Reads with weak V/J assignments (E-value above 1e-6), missing CDR3, stop codons, out-of-frame junctions, or ambiguous translated residues were removed. V3J clonotypes were defined as sequences sharing the same inferred V gene, J gene, and CDR3 amino acid sequence. Percentage overlap between repertoires was computed as shared unique clonotypes divided by the size of the smaller repertoire. Repertoire richness was assessed with RTK rarefaction, the Chao1 estimator, and Recon v2.1 estimates of unobserved clonotypes. Generation probabilities for all TCRbeta clonotypes obtained by the gDNA method from a handful of donors were computed using OLGA. TCRdb took over this immuneACCESS table, retaining in-frame rearrangements with V and J assigned. Such tables are incomplete; in checked studies, under half of the missing clones stem from an unresolved V gene, and the remainder is unexplained. Clone size and the V and J calls come from that table; the DNA yielded D and trimming. The sample has 600,000 to 750,000 clones on record, around 72% of them singletons. The ten largest make up about 1.8% of the sample.

This chain is built from TRBV25-1 and TRBJ2-7; the D gene is not confidently resolved. Material for sequencing was memory CD4+ T cells sorted from blood. The cell subset or site label of this sample denotes: CD45RA-negative fraction. This TCR was recovered from a woman aged 30 to 39 in good health. The DNA reads as follows: TGTGCCAGCAGTGGGACGGACGTGGGATACGAGCAGTACTTC. Its amino acids are CASSGTDVGYEQYF.